This T cell receptor (beta chain) is drawn from a study of blood T cell repertoires in COVID-19. Study overall: Samples taken during acute and convalescent COVID-19 were collected in the United States, Italy and Spain. T cells, B-cell-depleted T cells, or PBMCs supplied cDNA or gDNA.

In the authors' methods: For nucleated cells, counts were estimated from reference gene primer amplification. Only in-frame clones appear in the TCRdb table, and some are missing; sequencing was by immunoSEQ multiplex PCR. V and J calls and clone size come straight from that table; D and trimming were deduced from the DNA. This table has hundreds of thousands of clones, about 87% appearing once. Germline V gives CDR1 LNHNV, CDR2 YYDKDF (reference sequence). Trimming shortened V by 2 bases and J by 5 bases, and 32 bases separated the two germline ends. This CDR3 contains 21 residues. This rearrangement joins TRBV15 to TRBJ2-3, with D tentatively TRBD2 (7 bases). Sequences were obtained from peripheral blood. This TCR derives from a woman aged 50 to 60 with COVID-19, enrolled during active disease. The CDR3 DNA is TGTGCCACCAGCAGACTCAAGGAGGGGGTTCCGGGACTATCTGGGAGAGATACGCAGTATTTT. Its translation: CATSRLKEGVPGLSGRDTQYF.